Listed below are T cell receptor beta chains from one sample, sequenced in a study of OX40 agonist ivuxolimab in advanced cancers. The data were produced by immunoSEQ multiplex PCR, yet TCRdb's version contains in-frame clones alone and is incomplete. The sample has thousands of clones; about 88% are singletons. The source was CD4+ or CD8+ T cells sorted from blood, collected in a trial of the OX40 agonist ivuxolimab. These receptors were obtained from an adult with an advanced solid tumor such as melanoma, head and neck, liver or kidney cancer. Each CDR3 is given with its conserved first and last residue. A D gene is named only where the DNA matches it firmly. Some rows mark clone size as missing; the rest say once, few, many or name a class of expanded clone.

v_gene,j_gene,abundance,d_gene,CDR3aa,CDR3nt
TRBV13,TRBJ1-4,-,-,CASKGVWGEKLFF,TGTGCCAGCAAAGGAGTGTGGGGCGAAAAACTGTTTTTT
TRBV28,TRBJ1-1,-,-,CASSDPPGELNTEAFF,TGTGCCAGCAGTGACCCCCCGGGGGAACTGAACACTGAAGCTTTCTTT
TRBV29-1,TRBJ2-5,-,-,CSVGAVGETQYF,TGCAGCGTTGGGGCCGTTGGAGAGACCCAGTACTTC
TRBV6-4,TRBJ1-4,-,TRBD1,CASSDPDRSTTNEKLFF,TGTGCCAGCAGTGACCCGGACAGGTCTACAACTAATGAAAAACTGTTTTTT
TRBV21-1,TRBJ1-2,-,-,CASSKERGYGYTF,TGTGCCAGCAGCAAAGAACGAGGCTATGGCTACACCTTC
TRBV28,TRBJ2-3,-,TRBD1,CASSSLGQGSDTQYF,TGTGCCAGCAGTTCGCTCGGACAGGGGAGTGATACGCAGTATTTT
TRBV6-5,TRBJ2-1,-,-,CASSPGSSYNEQFF,TGTGCCAGCAGTCCCGGCAGCTCCTACAATGAGCAGTTCTTC
TRBV10-1,TRBJ2-7,-,TRBD2,CASSRGGPYEQYF,TGCGCCAGCAGCCGGGGGGGACCCTACGAGCAGTACTTC
TRBV27,TRBJ2-7,-,-,CASSLTGPSSYEQYF,TGTGCCAGCAGTTTGACAGGCCCTAGCTCCTACGAGCAGTACTTC
TRBV11-2,TRBJ1-1,-,-,CASSLQGVMGTEAFF,TGTGCCAGCAGCCTACAGGGTGTGATGGGCACTGAAGCTTTCTTT
TRBV28,TRBJ1-1,-,-,CASSPVRGGNTEAFF,TGTGCCAGCAGCCCTGTCCGGGGTGGAAACACTGAAGCTTTCTTT
TRBV9,TRBJ2-7,-,-,CASSEGGGTAYEQYF,TGTGCCAGCAGCGAGGGAGGAGGGACAGCCTACGAGCAGTACTTC
TRBV30,TRBJ1-1,-,TRBD1,CAWSLGQGLLRSNTEAFF,TGTGCCTGGAGTCTGGGACAGGGCTTGTTGCGGTCCAACACTGAAGCTTTCTTT
TRBV7-2,TRBJ2-2,-,-,CASTILVTGELFF,TGTGCCAGCACCATACTCGTCACCGGGGAGCTGTTTTTT
TRBV6-5,TRBJ2-3,once,TRBD1,CASSYGDSTQYF,TGTGCCAGCAGTTACGGGGACAGTACGCAGTATTTT
TRBV27,TRBJ2-7,-,TRBD2,CASSWTLGGGYEQYF,TGTGCCAGCAGTTGGACTTTGGGGGGGGGATACGAGCAGTACTTC
TRBV29-1,TRBJ1-2,-,-,CSVESWASFYGYTF,TGCAGCGTTGAAAGTTGGGCCAGTTTCTATGGCTACACCTTC
TRBV27,TRBJ2-1,-,-,CASSLYGGSYNEQFF,TGTGCCAGCAGTTTATATGGCGGCTCCTACAATGAGCAGTTCTTC
TRBV7-9,TRBJ1-5,-,TRBD1,CASSLGRTGGDQPQHF,TGTGCCAGCAGCTTAGGGAGGACAGGGGGCGATCAGCCCCAGCATTTT
TRBV11-2,TRBJ2-1,-,TRBD2,CASSMPGLAGGGEQFF,TGTGCCAGCAGCATGCCGGGACTAGCGGGAGGAGGTGAGCAGTTCTTC
TRBV7-9,TRBJ2-2,-,TRBD2,CASSPGLAGVEELFF,TGTGCCAGCAGCCCAGGACTAGCGGGGGTCGAGGAGCTGTTTTTT
TRBV5-1,TRBJ1-4,-,TRBD1,CASSIRQGVDEKLFF,TGCGCCAGCAGCATCAGACAGGGGGTGGATGAAAAACTGTTTTTT
TRBV7-8,TRBJ2-7,-,TRBD1,CASSPNTGGGQYF,TGTGCCAGCAGCCCGAACACAGGGGGCGGGCAGTACTTC
TRBV7-2,TRBJ1-4,-,TRBD1,CASSPTGGDEKLFF,TGTGCCAGCAGCCCTACAGGGGGCGATGAAAAACTGTTTTTT
TRBV20-1,TRBJ2-7,-,-,CSARRGEQYF,TGCAGTGCTAGGAGAGGCGAGCAGTACTTC
TRBV30,TRBJ2-7,-,TRBD1,CALDRGAYEQYF,TGTGCCCTTGACAGGGGCGCCTACGAGCAGTACTTC
TRBV10-3,TRBJ1-1,-,-,CAISETGGAVTEAFF,TGTGCCATCAGTGAAACTGGGGGCGCCGTCACTGAAGCTTTCTTT
TRBV7-3,TRBJ2-7,-,TRBD2,CASSLAPGGSYEQYF,TGTGCCAGCAGCTTAGCCCCGGGAGGGTCCTACGAGCAGTACTTC
TRBV28,TRBJ1-5,-,-,CASTGDHQPQHF,TGTGCCAGCACTGGGGATCATCAGCCCCAGCATTTT
TRBV9,TRBJ2-2,-,-,CASSVTGTITGELFF,TGTGCCAGCAGCGTGACCGGGACAATTACCGGGGAGCTGTTTTTT
TRBV5-5,TRBJ1-5,-,-,CASSLEVLQNSNQPQHF,TGTGCCAGCAGCTTGGAAGTTTTACAGAATAGCAATCAGCCCCAGCATTTT
TRBV5-1,TRBJ2-1,-,-,CASSSGVSVYNEQFF,TGCGCCAGCAGCTCCGGGGTTAGCGTATACAATGAGCAGTTCTTC
TRBV10-2,TRBJ1-2,-,-,CASKLGSGYGYTF,TGCGCCAGCAAGCTCGGTAGTGGGTATGGCTACACCTTC
TRBV28,TRBJ2-4,-,-,CASTLTGPGDIQYF,TGTGCCAGCACCCTGACAGGCCCCGGGGACATTCAGTACTTC
TRBV5-5,TRBJ1-4,-,-,CASSLAWGAGEKLFF,TGTGCCAGCAGCTTGGCCTGGGGGGCAGGAGAAAAACTGTTTTTT
TRBV13,TRBJ1-2,few,-,CASSSTGFVFGGYTF,TGTGCCAGCAGCTCCACCGGGTTTGTCTTCGGCGGCTACACCTTC
TRBV19,TRBJ2-1,-,-,CASSIPPGSYNEQFF,TGTGCCAGTAGTATACCCCCGGGGTCCTACAATGAGCAGTTCTTC
TRBV28,TRBJ2-5,-,-,CAARGGGSSETQYF,TGTGCCGCCCGAGGGGGCGGGAGTTCAGAGACCCAGTACTTC
TRBV30,TRBJ2-3,-,-,CAWNSISTDTQYF,TGTGCCTGGAACTCTATCAGCACAGATACGCAGTATTTT
TRBV4-3,TRBJ1-1,few,-,CASSQGQMNTEAFF,TGCGCCAGCAGCCAAGGTCAGATGAACACTGAAGCTTTCTTT
TRBV6-5,TRBJ2-5,-,-,CASRGTNQETQYF,TGTGCCAGCAGGGGGACCAACCAAGAGACCCAGTACTTC
TRBV28,TRBJ1-1,-,-,CASSDEAGQAFF,TGTGCCAGCAGTGACGAGGCTGGGCAAGCTTTCTTT
TRBV29-1,TRBJ2-1,-,TRBD2,CSVSGTSDFSYNEQFF,TGCAGCGTTTCCGGGACTAGCGATTTTTCCTACAATGAGCAGTTCTTC
TRBV5-6,TRBJ2-2,-,-,CASSLVQGDTGELFF,TGTGCCAGCAGCTTGGTGCAGGGCGACACCGGGGAGCTGTTTTTT
TRBV5-4,TRBJ2-5,-,-,CASSLDNQETQYF,TGTGCCAGCAGCTTAGACAACCAAGAGACCCAGTACTTC
TRBV4-1,TRBJ2-2,once,-,CASSLPLRTRAGELFF,TGCGCCAGCAGCCTCCCTCTCCGGACAAGGGCCGGGGAGCTGTTTTTT
TRBV5-1,TRBJ2-3,once,TRBD1,CASSWARDRGTDTQYF,TGCGCCAGCAGCTGGGCCCGGGACAGGGGAACAGATACGCAGTATTTT
TRBV27,TRBJ1-3,-,TRBD1,CASSSRQGKNTIYF,TGTGCCAGCAGTTCCCGACAGGGTAAAAACACCATATATTTT
TRBV10-3,TRBJ1-1,-,TRBD1,CAISAPGTGVTEAFF,TGTGCCATCAGTGCTCCCGGGACAGGGGTCACTGAAGCTTTCTTT
TRBV29-1,TRBJ1-4,-,-,CSVEDNEKLFF,TGCAGCGTTGAGGATAATGAAAAACTGTTTTTT
TRBV15,TRBJ1-5,-,-,CATSPSWNQPQHF,TGTGCCACCAGCCCCAGCTGGAATCAGCCCCAGCATTTT
TRBV2,TRBJ1-2,-,-,CAIANYGYTF,TGTGCCATAGCTAACTATGGCTACACCTTC